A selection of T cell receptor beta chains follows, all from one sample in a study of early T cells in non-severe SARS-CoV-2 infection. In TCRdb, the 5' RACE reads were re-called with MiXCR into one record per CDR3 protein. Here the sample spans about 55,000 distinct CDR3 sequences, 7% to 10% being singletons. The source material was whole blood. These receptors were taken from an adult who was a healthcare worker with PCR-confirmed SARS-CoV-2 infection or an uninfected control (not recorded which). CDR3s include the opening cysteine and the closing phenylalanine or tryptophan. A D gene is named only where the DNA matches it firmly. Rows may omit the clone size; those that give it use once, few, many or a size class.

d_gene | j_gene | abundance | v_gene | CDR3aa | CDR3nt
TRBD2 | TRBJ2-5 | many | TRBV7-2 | CASSLQAGQETQYF | TGTGCCAGCAGCTTACAAGCGGGGCAAGAGACCCAGTACTTC
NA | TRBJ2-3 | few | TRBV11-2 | CASSPSWDTQYF | TGTGCCAGCAGCCCCTCATGGGATACGCAGTATTTT
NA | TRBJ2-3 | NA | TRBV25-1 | CASSTSSGSADTQYF | TGTGCCAGCAGCACCAGTAGTGGGAGCGCAGATACGCAGTATTTT
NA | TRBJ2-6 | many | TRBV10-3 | CAISDPSKGVHSGANVLTF | TGTGCCATCAGTGACCCCTCCAAGGGGGTCCACTCTGGGGCCAACGTCCTGACTTTC
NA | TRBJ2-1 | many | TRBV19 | CASRGYNEQFF | TGTGCCAGTAGGGGGTACAATGAGCAGTTCTTC
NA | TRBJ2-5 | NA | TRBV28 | CASSSSLETQYF | TGTGCCAGCAGTTCCAGCCTGGAGACCCAGTACTTC
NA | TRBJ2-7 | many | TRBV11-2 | CASSHQGPYEQYF | TGTGCCAGCAGCCACCAGGGACCCTACGAGCAGTACTTC
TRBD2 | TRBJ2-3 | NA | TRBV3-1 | CASSLRTSGKDTQYF | TGTGCCAGCAGCCTACGGACTAGCGGGAAGGATACGCAGTATTTT
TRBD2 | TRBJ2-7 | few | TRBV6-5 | CASSYSLQRGGYEQYF | TGTGCCAGCAGTTACTCGCTCCAGCGGGGGGGCTACGAGCAGTACTTC
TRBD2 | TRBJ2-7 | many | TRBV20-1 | CSVPGTRDYEQYF | TGCAGTGTTCCCGGGACTAGGGACTACGAGCAGTACTTC
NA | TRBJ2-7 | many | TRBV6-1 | CASSERGRHEQYF | TGTGCCAGCAGTGAACGAGGTCGGCACGAGCAGTACTTC
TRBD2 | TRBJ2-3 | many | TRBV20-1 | CSAPASRGATDTQYF | TGCAGTGCGCCCGCCTCGCGGGGGGCCACAGATACGCAGTATTTT
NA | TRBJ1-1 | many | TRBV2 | CASARQAMNTEAFF | TGTGCCAGTGCGCGACAGGCCATGAACACTGAAGCTTTCTTT
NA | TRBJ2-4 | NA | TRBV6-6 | CASGGLAKNIQYF | TGTGCCAGCGGGGGACTAGCCAAAAACATTCAGTACTTC
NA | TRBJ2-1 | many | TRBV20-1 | CSARLRDNEQFF | TGCAGTGCTAGGCTTCGGGACAATGAGCAGTTCTTC
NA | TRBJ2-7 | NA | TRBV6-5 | CASSYRADHEQYF | TGTGCCAGCAGTTACAGGGCCGATCACGAGCAGTACTTC
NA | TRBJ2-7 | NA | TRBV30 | CAWSSVWGHEQYF | TGTGCCTGGAGTTCTGTATGGGGTCACGAGCAGTACTTC
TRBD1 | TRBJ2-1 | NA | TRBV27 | CASSLTGQVLNEQFF | TGTGCCAGCAGTTTAACGGGACAGGTCTTAAATGAGCAGTTCTTC
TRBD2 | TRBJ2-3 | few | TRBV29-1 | CSVVPGTSGGTDTQYF | TGCAGCGTTGTACCAGGGACTAGCGGGGGCACAGATACGCAGTATTTT
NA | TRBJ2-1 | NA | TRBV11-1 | CASSLVSVGVGEQFF | TGTGCCAGCAGCTTAGTTTCCGTCGGGGTGGGTGAGCAGTTCTTC
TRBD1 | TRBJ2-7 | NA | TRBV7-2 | CASSRQGTYEQYF | TGTGCCAGCAGCCGACAGGGCACCTACGAGCAGTACTTC
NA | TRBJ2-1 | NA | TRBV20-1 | CSARGYNEQFF | TGCAGTGCTAGGGGCTACAATGAGCAGTTCTTC
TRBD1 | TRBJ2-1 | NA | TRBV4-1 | CASRTPGQHNEQFF | TGCGCCAGCAGGACACCGGGACAGCACAATGAGCAGTTCTTC
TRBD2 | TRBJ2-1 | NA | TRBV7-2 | CASSWGGNNEQFF | TGTGCCAGCAGCTGGGGGGGAAACAATGAGCAGTTCTTC
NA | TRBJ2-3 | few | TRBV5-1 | CASSLALAGEDTQYF | TGCGCCAGCAGCTTGGCCTTGGCAGGGGAAGATACGCAGTATTTT
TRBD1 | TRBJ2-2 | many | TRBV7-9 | CASSADRATGELFF | TGTGCCAGCAGCGCGGACAGGGCGACCGGGGAGCTGTTTTTT
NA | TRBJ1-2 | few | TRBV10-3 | CAIRLLDRTNYGYTF | TGTGCCATCAGACTACTCGACAGGACTAACTATGGCTACACCTTC
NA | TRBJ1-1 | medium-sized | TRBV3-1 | CASSLMNTEAFF | TGTGCCAGCAGCCTCATGAACACTGAAGCTTTCTTT
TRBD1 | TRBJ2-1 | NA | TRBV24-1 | CATMRGGLGYEQFF | TGTGCCACCATGCGAGGGGGCCTTGGGTATGAGCAGTTCTTC
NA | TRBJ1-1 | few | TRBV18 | CASSQTQNTEAFF | TGTGCCAGCTCACAAACACAAAACACTGAAGCTTTCTTT
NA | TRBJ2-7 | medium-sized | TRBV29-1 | CSAAPPGRTWEQYF | TGCAGCGCCGCCCCTCCGGGACGAACTTGGGAGCAGTACTTC
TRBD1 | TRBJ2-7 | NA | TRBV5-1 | CASSSPGQKAYEQYF | TGCGCCAGCAGCTCCCCGGGACAGAAAGCCTACGAGCAGTACTTC
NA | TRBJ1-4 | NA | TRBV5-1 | CASRLNREKLFF | TGCGCCAGCCGCCTAAATCGGGAAAAACTGTTTTTT
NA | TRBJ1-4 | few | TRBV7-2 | CASSFRVNEKLFF | TGTGCCAGCAGCTTCAGAGTCAATGAAAAACTGTTTTTT
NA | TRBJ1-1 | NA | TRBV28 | CASGSTGNTEAFF | TGTGCCAGCGGTTCCACAGGGAACACTGAAGCTTTCTTT
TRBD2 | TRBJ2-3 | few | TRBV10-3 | CAISDGRATDTQYF | TGTGCCATCAGTGACGGGAGGGCAACAGATACGCAGTATTTT
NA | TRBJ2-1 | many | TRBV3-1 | CASSQDYLSVNEQFF | TGTGCCAGCAGCCAAGATTATCTTTCCGTCAATGAGCAGTTCTTC
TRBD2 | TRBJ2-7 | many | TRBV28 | CASSLAASGTYEQYF | TGTGCCAGCAGCTTGGCGGCTAGCGGGACCTACGAGCAGTACTTC
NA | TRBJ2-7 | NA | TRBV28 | CASSRTFSYEQYF | TGTGCCAGCAGTCGGACATTCTCCTACGAGCAGTACTTC
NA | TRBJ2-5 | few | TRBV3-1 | CASSQGASASQETQYF | TGTGCCAGCAGCCAAGGGGCTAGCGCTTCTCAAGAGACCCAGTACTTC
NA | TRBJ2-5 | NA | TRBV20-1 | CSAVLQETQYF | TGCAGTGCCGTCCTTCAAGAGACCCAGTACTTC
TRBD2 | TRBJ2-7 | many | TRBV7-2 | CASSFQRGGYEQYF | TGTGCCAGCAGCTTCCAGCGGGGGGGGTACGAGCAGTACTTC
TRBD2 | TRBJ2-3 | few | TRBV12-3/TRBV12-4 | CASRESGGANTQYF | TGTGCCAGCAGGGAGAGCGGGGGGGCAAATACGCAGTATTTT
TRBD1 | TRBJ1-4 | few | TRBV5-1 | CASSLGRTGADEKLFF | TGCGCCAGCAGCTTGGGCAGGACAGGGGCGGATGAAAAACTGTTTTTT
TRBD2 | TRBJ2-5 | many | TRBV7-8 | CASSLLSGRAGETQYF | TGTGCCAGCAGCTTACTTAGCGGGAGGGCCGGAGAGACCCAGTACTTC
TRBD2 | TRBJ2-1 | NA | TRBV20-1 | CSARPIAGGTLYNEQFF | TGCAGTGCTAGACCCATAGCGGGAGGGACGTTGTACAATGAGCAGTTCTTC
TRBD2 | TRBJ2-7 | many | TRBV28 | CASRGTSGSYEQYF | TGTGCCAGCCGAGGGACTAGCGGCTCCTACGAGCAGTACTTC
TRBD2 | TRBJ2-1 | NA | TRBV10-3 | CTISRILAEGSYNEQFF | TGTACCATCAGCCGAATTCTAGCGGAGGGCTCCTACAATGAGCAGTTCTTC
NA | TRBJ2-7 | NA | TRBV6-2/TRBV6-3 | CASSYSSKVGLLLYEQYF | TGTGCCAGCAGTTACTCGTCAAAAGTTGGCCTATTACTTTACGAGCAGTACTTC
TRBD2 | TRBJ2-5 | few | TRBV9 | CASSVGASGQETQYF | TGTGCCAGCAGCGTAGGGGCTAGCGGGCAAGAGACCCAGTACTTC